The 26 T cell receptor beta chains reported below all come from one sample, sequenced in a study of graft-versus-host responses after intestinal transplantation. No antigen has been identified for these receptors. TCRdb's copy holds only in-frame clones and misses some; the assay was immunoSEQ multiplex PCR. Of approximately 86,000 clones listed, 80% to 95% are singletons. Sequenced material: unstimulated CD8+ T cells sorted from spleen or lymph node cells, taken before transplant. These receptors were collected from a human donor who was the organ donor for an intestinal transplant.

The rearrangement uses TRBV29-1 and TRBJ2-3; 9 bases agree with TRBD2. With V trimmed by 1 base and J by 14 bases, 7 bases remained unmatched. CDR3 length: 12 residues. In germline, CDR1 is SQVTM, CDR2 ANQGSEA. This chain's CDR3 is CSVEGLAGRWYF. CDR3 nucleotide sequence: TGCAGCGTTGAAGGCCTAGCGGGGAGGTGGTATTTT.

This chain joins TRBV13 and TRBJ1-5; D is undetermined. Germline V gene sequence: CDR1 PRHDT, CDR2 FYEKMQ (reference sequence). The V end lost 0 bases, the J end lost 6 bases, and 12 bases lay between the germline ends. This CDR3 spans 15 amino acids. CDR3 loop: CASSLGGGLGQPQHF. CDR3 DNA sequence: TGTGCCAGCAGCTTAGGGGGAGGCCTCGGTCAGCCCCAGCATTTT. The variable domain in full, completed from reference TRBV13 and TRBJ1-5, reads AAGVIQSPRHLIKEKRETATLKCYPIPRHDTVYWYQQGPGQDPQFLISFYEKMQSDKGSIPDRFSAQQFSDYHSELNMSSLELGDSALYFCASSLGGGLGQPQHFGDGTRLSIL.

The chain couples TRBV19 to TRBJ2-7; D perhaps matches TRBD1 (5 bases). Trimming took 6 bases from V and 6 from J, leaving 12 bases between them. CDR3 size: 12 residues. Germline CDR1 and CDR2: LNHDA and SQIVND (reference sequence). CDR3 DNA: TGTGCCAGTAGCTATGCAGGGTTCGAGCAGTACTTC. This gives the protein CASSYAGFEQYF.

This clone has more than one count but fewer than ten. The chain combines TRBV15 with TRBJ2-7; possible D gene TRBD2, 6 bases. The CDR3 runs 15 residues. Germline V gives CDR1 LNHNV, CDR2 YYDKDF (reference sequence). Between the trimmed V and J ends, which lost 2 bases and 9 bases, there was a span of 20 bases. The CDR3 nucleotides are TGTGCCACCAGCAGACTTCTCGGGGACTTAGATGGGCAGTACTTC. It yields the protein CATSRLLGDLDGQYF.

The chain uses TRBV27 and TRBJ2-7; 11 bases map to TRBD1. This CDR3 comprises 13 residues. Germline trimming cut 4 bases from V and 6 bases from J; bases unmatched to any gene: 2. The germline CDR1 and CDR2 sequences are MNHEY and SMNVEV (reference sequence). CDR3 region: CASSSGTGGEQYF. Here the CDR3 DNA reads TGTGCCAGCAGTTCCGGGACAGGGGGCGAGCAGTACTTC.

The rearrangement uses TRBV28 and TRBJ2-5; 7 bases align to TRBD1. Germline values: CDR1 MDHEN, CDR2 SYDVKM. V lost 6 bases and J lost 2; bases outside the gene matches: 15. The CDR3 is 17 residues long. CDR3 DNA: TGTGCCAGCAGCCCCTCGCCAACCGGGACAGTTCAAGAGACCCAGTACTTC. Encoded protein: CASSPSPTGTVQETQYF.

The V and J genes are TRBV27 and TRBJ2-2, with D possibly matching TRBD2 (7 bases). V was trimmed by 2 bases and J by 5 bases, leaving 18 bases between them. Germline V gene sequence: CDR1 MNHEY, CDR2 SMNVEV (reference sequence). The CDR3 runs 17 residues. The DNA of the CDR3 is TGTGCCAGCAGTTTACTCATGACGGGGGGCCGGACCGGGGAGCTGTTTTTT. Its protein is CASSLLMTGGRTGELFF.

The V call is TRBV6-1, the J call TRBJ1-2; possible D gene TRBD1, 5 bases. Deletions cut 7 bases from V and 4 bases from J, with 13 bases between. CDR1 is MNHNS and CDR2 is SASEGT in the germline V gene. The CDR3 length is 13 residues. This CDR3 reads CASTGLNSYGYTF. CDR3 DNA sequence: TGTGCCAGCACGGGACTGAACAGCTATGGCTACACCTTC.

In DNA, the CDR3 is TGCGCCAGCAGCCAAATAGGGCAGGGGAAGACTGGAAACACCATATATTTT. Translated: CASSQIGQGKTGNTIYF. The V gene is TRBV4-3, the J gene TRBJ1-3, with TRBD1 as a possible D gene (6 bases). Germline V gives CDR1 LGHNA, CDR2 YSLEER. This CDR3 comprises 17 residues. V was shortened by 2 bases and J by 2 bases, with 16 bases between the two germline ends.

The chain couples TRBV5-5 to TRBJ2-6, with a possible D match to TRBD2 (5 bases). Looked up from germline, CDR1 is SGHKS and CDR2 is YYEKEE (reference sequence). V lost 4 bases, J lost 0 bases, and 8 bases lay in between. The CDR3 loop spans 15 amino acids. The CDR3 DNA follows: TGTGCCAGCAGCCCTGCGGGCTCTGGGGCCAACGTCCTGACTTTC. Translating it yields CASSPAGSGANVLTF.

The chain recombines TRBV7-9 with TRBJ1-3, with 10 bases matching TRBD1. Losses at the gene ends were 5 bases for V and 0 bases for J; bases not matched to a gene: 7. This CDR3 is 17 amino acids long. Germline-derived CDR1 and CDR2 are SEHNR and FQNEAQ (reference sequence). The CDR3: CASSHGTGVRSGNTIYF. DNA for the CDR3: TGTGCCAGCAGCCATGGGACAGGGGTCCGCTCTGGAAACACCATATATTTT.

This sequence joins TRBV27 and TRBJ1-2; 7 nucleotides line up with TRBD1. The germline V gene has CDR1 MNHEY and CDR2 SMNVEV (reference sequence). The CDR3 is 17 amino acids. V lost 0 bases to trimming and J lost 4 bases; unmatched junction nucleotides: 11. The CDR3 DNA reads TGTGCCAGCAGTTTATCATGGTTGGGGGGACAGAGCTATGGCTACACCTTC. Its protein product is CASSLSWLGGQSYGYTF.

The rearrangement links TRBV6-6 to TRBJ1-1; 7 positions agree with TRBD1. From germline, CDR1 is MNHNY and CDR2 SVGAGI (reference sequence). CDR3 length equals 12 residues. The DNA for the CDR3 is TGTACCGGCGGGACAGCGAACACTGAAGCTTTCTTT. This encodes CTGGTANTEAFF.

This clone appeared once. The chain uses TRBV4-3 and TRBJ2-1; D is possibly TRBD2 (5 bases). Germline assignment: CDR1 LGHNA and CDR2 YSLEER. Deletions cut 0 bases from V and 0 bases from J, with 9 bases between. CDR3 size: 16 residues. In DNA, the CDR3 is TGCGCCAGCAGCCAAGATGGACTGAGCTCCTACAATGAGCAGTTCTTC. This codes for CASSQDGLSSYNEQFF.

This sequence joins TRBV7-9 and TRBJ2-4; TRBD1 is a possible D gene (6 bases). V lost 3 bases to trimming and J lost 2 bases, with 17 bases between them. Looked up from germline, CDR1 is SEHNR and CDR2 is FQNEAQ (reference sequence). This CDR3 spans 17 amino acids. In DNA, the CDR3 is TGTGCCAGCAGCTTCCAGGGGATTCATGGCACCAAAAACATTCAGTACTTC. It codes for CASSFQGIHGTKNIQYF.

V usage is TRBV9 and J usage is TRBJ2-5; 9 nucleotides agree with TRBD1. The CDR3 extends over 16 amino acids. V lost 3 bases to trimming and J lost 0 bases; unmatched junction nucleotides: 6. CDR1 and CDR2 (germline): SGDLS, YYNGEE. The CDR3 DNA follows: TGTGCCAGCAGCGCGCCGGGACAGGGCTACCAAGAGACCCAGTACTTC. It encodes CASSAPGQGYQETQYF.

The gene calls are TRBV6-6 and TRBJ2-1, with 10 bases fitting TRBD1. Germline CDR1 reads MNHNY; CDR2 reads SVGAGI (reference sequence). V dropped 6 bases and J dropped 6; count of bases not matched to a gene: 2. This CDR3 has 13 amino acids. In DNA, the CDR3 is TGTGCCAGCAGGCGGGACAGGGGCAATGAGCAGTTCTTC. This translates into CASRRDRGNEQFF.

The V gene is TRBV14, the J gene TRBJ2-1, with 11 bases lining up with TRBD2. The junction had 3 bases not matched to a gene; V was cut back by 3 bases and J by 11 bases. The CDR3 length is 13 residues. In germline, CDR1 is SGHDN, CDR2 FVKESK. The CDR3 region is CASSQASGGKQFF. CDR3 DNA: TGTGCCAGCAGCCAGGCTAGCGGGGGGAAGCAGTTCTTC.

As for this clone: The same CDR3 arises from other DNA sequences in this sample as well. The chain joins TRBV10-3 to TRBJ2-7; D may be TRBD2 (6 bases). CDR3 length: 15 amino acids. Trimming cost V 3 bases and J 2 bases, with 14 bases left between them. The V gene's germline CDR1 is ENHRY and CDR2 SYGVKD. DNA of the CDR3: TGTGCCATCAGTGACGGGACGGGGGTACCCTACGAGCAGTACTTC. This translates into CAISDGTGVPYEQYF.

The J gene is TRBJ2-1, the V gene TRBV4-1, with 7 bases identical to TRBD2. Per the germline V gene, CDR1 is MGHRA and CDR2 is YSYEKL. V lost 4 bases to trimming and J lost 8 bases; unmatched junction nucleotides: 14. This CDR3 has 16 residues. The CDR3 spells CASSPTTSGGWYEQFF. DNA of the CDR3: TGCGCCAGCAGCCCGACAACTTCCGGGGGGTGGTATGAGCAGTTCTTC.

The chain carries TRBV6-6 and TRBJ2-2, with a possible D match to TRBD1 (6 bases). The CDR3 extends over 15 amino acids. The V end was cut by 6 bases, the J end by 3 bases, with 14 bases between. Germline V gene data show CDR1 as MNHNY and CDR2 as SVGAGI (reference sequence). CDR3 sequence: CASRGTLWDTGELFF. CDR3 DNA: TGTGCCAGCAGGGGGACATTATGGGACACCGGGGAGCTGTTTTTT.

The rearrangement links TRBV19 to TRBJ1-1; D is undetermined. Trimming took 2 bases from V and 4 from J, leaving 8 bases between them. The CDR3 has 13 residues. CDR1 and CDR2 (germline): LNHDA, SQIVND (reference sequence). CDR3 sequence: CASSITHSTEAFF. The CDR3 DNA reads TGTGCCAGTAGTATAACCCACAGCACTGAAGCTTTCTTT.

Worth noting for this clone: The same CDR3 arises from other DNA sequences in this sample as well. This chain links TRBV9 with TRBJ1-1; D is ambiguous. V lost 0 bases and J lost 1, with 4 bases in between. This CDR3 comprises 13 residues. Germline V gene data show CDR1 as SGDLS and CDR2 as YYNGEE. In nucleotides, the CDR3 is TGTGCCAGCAGCGTAGACAGGAACACTGAAGCTTTCTTT. Residues: CASSVDRNTEAFF.

The chain has TRBV12-1 and TRBJ2-3; the table calls TRBD2, which could not be checked here. TRBV12-1 is a listed pseudogene. CDR3 length equals 17 residues. The CDR3 DNA is TGTGCCAGCAGACGAGGGCCGGACGCGGGAGTGACAGATACGCAGTATTTT. This encodes CASRRGPDAGVTDTQYF.

This chain joins TRBV7-9 and TRBJ2-7, with D possibly being TRBD1 (6 bases). Trimming took off 6 bases at V and 3 bases at J, with 9 bases between the two ends. The CDR3 is 12 amino acids. Germline assignment: CDR1 SEHNR and CDR2 FQNEAQ (reference sequence). CDR3 protein: CASSTGNYEQYF. CDR3 bases: TGTGCCAGCAGTACAGGGAACTACGAGCAGTACTTC.

This chain links TRBV5-1 with TRBJ2-7, with 7 positions matching TRBD1. The CDR3 length is 17 residues. After removal of 0 bases from V and 3 bases from J, the junction contained 12 bases not matched to a gene. Germline-derived CDR1 and CDR2 are SGHRS and YFSETQ. CDR3 sequence: CASSLGDVGTAYYEQYF. CDR3 in DNA: TGCGCCAGCAGCTTGGGAGATGTAGGGACAGCTTACTACGAGCAGTACTTC.